This T cell receptor beta chain was found in a study of control samples from healthy donors and cancer patients. The data were produced by immunoSEQ multiplex PCR, yet TCRdb's version contains in-frame clones alone and is incomplete. The data hold approximately 130,000 clones, with roughly 84% observed a single time. Germline V gene lookup returns CDR1 SEHNR and CDR2 FQNEAQ (reference sequence). The CDR3 loop spans 16 amino acids. With 2 bases removed from V and 3 bases from J, the gap between germline ends came to 13 bases. This TCR came from a man aged 40-50 years in good health. The sample taken for sequencing was blood. The chain combines TRBV7-9 with TRBJ1-4, with unresolved D. CDR3 sequence: CASSLFGHSANEKLFF. In DNA, the CDR3 is TGTGCCAGCAGCTTATTCGGCCATTCCGCTAATGAAAAACTGTTTTTT.